Listed below are T cell receptor beta chains from one sample, sequenced in a study of cytomegalovirus exposure and HLA in healthy donors. Repertoires were generated with immunoSEQ multiplex PCR, while TCRdb's copy carries only in-frame clones and drops some. This table holds about 170,000 clones, over 75% found once. Material for sequencing was PBMCs. Receptors originate from a woman between 45 and 65 years old in good health and CMV-seropositive. Each CDR3 is given with its conserved first and last residue. The D gene is left open where the match is weak. Clone size, where shown, is once, few, many, or a class for clones that have expanded.

J,V,size,D,CDR3,DNA
TRBJ1-4,TRBV25-1,NA,NA,CASRSRGNTNEKLFF,TGTGCCAGCAGGAGCAGGGGCAACACTAATGAAAAACTGTTTTTT
TRBJ1-2,TRBV14,few,TRBD1,CASSEWRTGGFNYGYTF,TGTGCCAGCAGTGAATGGAGGACAGGGGGCTTTAACTATGGCTACACCTTC
TRBJ1-2,TRBV27,NA,TRBD1,CASSSSPTRTGYGYTF,TGTGCCAGCAGTTCCTCACCAACCAGGACAGGGTATGGCTACACCTTC
TRBJ2-1,TRBV2,NA,NA,CASTPLGQNLGEQFF,TGTGCCAGCACCCCGCTGGGCCAGAACTTAGGTGAGCAGTTCTTC
TRBJ1-5,TRBV18,once,NA,CASSPGQASQPQHF,TGTGCCAGCTCACCGGGGCAGGCCAGTCAGCCCCAGCATTTT
TRBJ1-3,TRBV6-5,few,NA,CASSLTGFGNTIYF,TGTGCCAGCAGTTTAACAGGGTTTGGAAACACCATATATTTT
TRBJ1-1,TRBV30,few,NA,CAWVGGEWGPNTEAFF,TGTGCCTGGGTGGGTGGTGAATGGGGCCCGAACACTGAAGCTTTCTTT
TRBJ2-2,TRBV2,NA,TRBD1,CASTLTTGGTGELFF,TGTGCCAGCACCTTAACGACAGGGGGCACCGGGGAGCTGTTTTTT
TRBJ1-5,TRBV6-1,NA,NA,CAGSEPAGVYSNQPQHF,TGTGCCGGCAGTGAACCGGCAGGTGTGTATAGCAATCAGCCCCAGCATTTT
TRBJ2-3,TRBV4-2,NA,NA,CASSQDRSGTDTQYF,TGTGCCAGCAGCCAAGACAGAAGTGGCACAGATACGCAGTATTTT
TRBJ1-2,TRBV20-1,NA,NA,CSVVGGYGYTF,TGCAGTGTTGTGGGGGGCTATGGCTACACCTTC
TRBJ1-6,TRBV5-8,NA,NA,CASSGPGRLHSPLHF,TGTGCCAGCAGCGGGCCGGGAAGGCTTCATTCACCCCTCCACTTT
TRBJ2-2,TRBV19,once,NA,CASRFGAANTGELFF,TGTGCCAGTAGGTTTGGCGCGGCGAACACCGGGGAGCTGTTTTTT
TRBJ2-1,TRBV6-1,NA,TRBD1,CASSRNRGPINEQFF,TGTGCCAGCAGTAGGAACAGGGGGCCCATCAATGAGCAGTTCTTC
TRBJ2-5,TRBV6-6,NA,NA,CASREGAPLGETQYF,TGTGCCAGCAGAGAAGGGGCACCCTTGGGAGAGACCCAGTACTTC
TRBJ2-4,TRBV7-8,NA,NA,CASSLDHRDIAKNIQYF,TGTGCCAGCAGCTTAGATCACAGAGACATAGCCAAAAACATTCAGTACTTC
TRBJ1-1,TRBV11-2,NA,NA,CASSPRSGQQGFF,TGTGCCAGCAGCCCCCGGAGCGGACAGCAGGGTTTCTTT
TRBJ2-2,TRBV13,once,NA,CASSSSTAGELFF,TGTGCCAGCAGCTCGTCTACCGCCGGGGAGCTGTTTTTT
TRBJ2-3,TRBV7-2,NA,TRBD2,CASRQAGGGADTQYF,TGTGCCAGCAGACAAGCGGGGGGAGGGGCAGATACGCAGTATTTT
TRBJ1-1,TRBV27,NA,NA,CASSSVRTEAFF,TGTGCCAGCAGTTCCGTGAGGACTGAAGCTTTCTTT
TRBJ1-1,TRBV28,NA,TRBD1,CASSLYPGQGNTEAFF,TGTGCCAGCAGTTTGTATCCGGGACAGGGGAACACTGAAGCTTTCTTT
TRBJ2-5,TRBV7-9,NA,NA,CASSPETVRETQYF,TGTGCCAGCAGCCCCGAGACAGTTCGGGAGACCCAGTACTTC
TRBJ2-7,TRBV27,NA,TRBD2,CASSVALAGGLEQYF,TGTGCCAGCAGTGTGGCCCTAGCGGGAGGGCTCGAGCAGTACTTC
TRBJ1-2,TRBV7-9,NA,TRBD1,CASSLGGQGDYGYTF,TGTGCCAGCAGCTTAGGGGGACAGGGGGACTATGGCTACACCTTC
TRBJ2-7,TRBV27,NA,NA,CASKEYQGNPEQYF,TGTGCCAGCAAGGAGTACCAGGGCAATCCCGAGCAGTACTTC
TRBJ1-5,TRBV4-2,once,TRBD1,CASSQAPGGQQPQHF,TGTGCCAGCAGCCAAGCCCCAGGGGGACAGCAGCCCCAGCATTTT
TRBJ2-1,TRBV4-1,NA,TRBD2,CASSPAGVNEQFF,TGCGCCAGCAGCCCCGCGGGGGTTAATGAGCAGTTCTTC
TRBJ1-2,TRBV9,NA,TRBD1,CASSLEGRGRLYGYTF,TGTGCCAGCAGCCTGGAGGGCAGGGGGCGGCTCTATGGCTACACCTTC